This TCR beta chain is from a study of blood T cell repertoires in COVID-19. This clone was counted at least ten times. As originally analysed: How many nucleated cells were present was estimated from reference gene primer amplification. Here immunoSEQ multiplex PCR was the method, and the copy in TCRdb shows in-frame clones only, minus some. V, J and clone size were drawn from that table, and D and trimming were deduced from the DNA. This table has 270,000 or so clones, just over 85% appearing once. Germline V gene lookup returns CDR1 GTSNPN and CDR2 SVGIG (reference sequence). The CDR3 is made up of 16 amino acids. V was pared by 0 bases and J by 1 base, with 14 bases between.

The rearrangement uses TRBV30 and TRBJ2-3; TRBD2 is a possible D gene (6 bases). This clonotype was sampled from a woman younger than 45 with active or convalescent COVID-19. The source material was peripheral blood. CDR3 bases: TGTGCCTGGAGTGTATTCCCGGGGGACGGCACAGATACGCAGTATTTT. Translating gives CAWSVFPGDGTDTQYF.